This T cell receptor (beta chain) was obtained from a study of T-cell reconstitution after alpha-beta-depleted transplantation in children. This clonotype was seen ten or more times. This CDR3 region has 15 residues. Deletions cut 4 bases from V and 2 bases from J, with 13 bases between. Molecular barcoding with unique molecular identifiers was used for the TCRbeta library. TCRdb itself ran the PCR reads through MiXCR, one entry per CDR3 protein. The table records approximately 83,000 distinct CDR3 sequences, 9.5% to 15% of them present only once. Sequences were derived from PBMCs from the stem cell graft donor, sampled from the stem cell graft. The chain is built from TRBV12-3 or TRBV12-4 and TRBJ2-3; D unclear. The source is a human donor who donated a stem cell graft to a child with inherited bone marrow failure. CDR3 coding DNA: TGTGCCAGCAGTTCGAACTACCTAACCACAGATACGCAGTATTTT. Translation: CASSSNYLTTDTQYF.